These 7 T cell receptor beta chains were sequenced from one sample in a study of T cells in Graves' hyperthyroidism and ophthalmopathy. RNA transcripts served as the template for amplifying TCR beta CDR3 regions. TCR CDR3 regions were first amplified by RT-PCR with HTBI primers. TCRdb itself ran the multiplex PCR reads through MiXCR, one entry per CDR3 protein. The sample carries some 370,000 distinct CDR3 sequences, about a sixth recorded once. Input material: blood. These receptors were taken from a woman in her 30s with Graves' hyperthyroidism that later progressed to Graves' ophthalmopathy.

This chain joins TRBV7-9 and TRBJ1-2; tentatively, D is TRBD1 (5 bases). Germline CDR1 and CDR2: SEHNR and FQNEAQ (reference sequence). This CDR3 has 14 amino acids. V was shortened by 3 bases and J by 2 bases, with 10 bases between the two germline ends. CDR3 nucleotides: TGTGCCAGCAGCTTCTCAGGGTCCAACTATGGCTACACCTTC. Its translation: CASSFSGSNYGYTF.

Many counts were recorded for this clonotype. The chain couples TRBV2 to TRBJ2-5; weak D call: TRBD2 (7 bases). The germline V and J ends were trimmed by 7 bases and 5 bases, with 29 bases remaining between them. Germline V gives CDR1 SNHLY, CDR2 FYNNEI. CDR3 length: 18 residues. CDR3: CASIPPAGTIQFMETQYF. The CDR3, as DNA: TGTGCCAGCATACCCCCAGCGGGGACAATTCAATTTATGGAGACCCAGTACTTC.

This clonotype has at least ten counts. This chain joins TRBV20-1 and TRBJ1-1; maybe TRBD1 (6 bases). Trimming removed 4 bases at V and 3 bases at J, with 15 bases between. Germline V gene data show CDR1 as DFQATT and CDR2 as SNEGSKA (reference sequence). The CDR3 length is 14 residues. CDR3: CSAIAGARDTEAFF. CDR3 in DNA: TGCAGTGCTATTGCGGGGGCTCGGGACACTGAAGCTTTCTTT.

This clonotype was detected ten times or more. The chain recombines TRBV20-1 with TRBJ2-7; 13 nucleotides match TRBD2. The CDR3 has 16 residues. Losses at the gene ends were 3 bases for V and 3 bases for J; bases not matched to a gene: 8. The germline gives CDR1 DFQATT, CDR2 SNEGSKA (reference sequence). Here the CDR3 DNA reads TGCAGTGCTAGCCATGCGGGACTAGCGGGAATCTACGAGCAGTACTTC. It translates to CSASHAGLAGIYEQYF.

The chain is built from TRBV9 and TRBJ1-5; 9 bases line up with TRBD1. V dropped 4 bases and J dropped 7; count of bases not matched to a gene: 9. Germline V gene lookup returns CDR1 SGDLS and CDR2 YYNGEE. There are 15 residues in the CDR3. The CDR3 nucleotides are TGTGCCAGCAGCCCGGGACAGGGTGAAGGACAGCCCCAGCATTTT. Translation gives CASSPGQGEGQPQHF.

Only one count was recorded for this clonotype. The chain uses TRBV7-9 and TRBJ1-1; 7 nucleotides align to TRBD1. CDR3 length: 15 residues. Germline CDR1 reads SEHNR; CDR2 reads FQNEAQ (reference sequence). The trim removed 8 bases at V and 7 bases at J, leaving 16 bases unmatched. CDR3 loop: CASGSTGLDGREAFF. CDR3 nucleotides: TGTGCCAGCGGCTCGACAGGGTTGGACGGCCGTGAAGCTTTCTTT.

This clonotype was counted at least ten times. The chain employs TRBV5-1 and TRBJ2-5; 9 nucleotides match TRBD2. The CDR3 has 17 residues. In germline, CDR1 is SGHRS, CDR2 YFSETQ. Losses at the gene ends were 1 base for V and 5 bases for J; bases not matched to a gene: 12. The CDR3 nucleotides read TGCGCCAGCAGCTTGTTGGGGTGGAGCGGGAGGACGGAGACCCAGTACTTC. This encodes CASSLLGWSGRTETQYF.